This entry features one TCR beta chain sequence. Its antigen is undetermined. These data originate in a study of cytomegalovirus exposure and HLA in healthy donors. Study information: The 120 or so validation repertoires used the same platform as the approximately 700 first-cohort repertoires, a later analysis reported. Study outcomes and limitations: Most observed TCR sequences were rare, whereas some public TCRs were detected in many donors.

Trimming took 5 bases from V and 6 from J; bases not matched to a gene: 5. CDR1 and CDR2 from the germline V gene are SQVTM and ANQGSEA. The CDR3 length is 12 residues. Here immunoSEQ multiplex PCR was the method, and the copy in TCRdb shows in-frame clones only, minus some. The sample has around 70,000 clones; around 94% are singletons. This clonotype was obtained from a man aged 18-30 years in good health and CMV-seropositive. This sequence joins TRBV29-1 and TRBJ2-3; 7 bases are a match to TRBD1. Sequenced input: PBMCs. The CDR3 nucleotides are TGCAGCGTTCTTACAGGGGAGGATACGCAGTATTTT. As protein: CSVLTGEDTQYF.